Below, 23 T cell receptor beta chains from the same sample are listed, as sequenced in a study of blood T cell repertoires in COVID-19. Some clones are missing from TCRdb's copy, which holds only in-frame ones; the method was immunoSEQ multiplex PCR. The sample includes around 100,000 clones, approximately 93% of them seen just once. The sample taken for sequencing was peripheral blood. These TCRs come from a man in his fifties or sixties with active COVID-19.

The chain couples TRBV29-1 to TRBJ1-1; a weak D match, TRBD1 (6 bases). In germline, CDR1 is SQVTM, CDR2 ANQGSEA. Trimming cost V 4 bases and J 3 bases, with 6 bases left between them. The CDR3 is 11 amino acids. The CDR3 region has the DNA TGCAGCGTTGCAGGGGACACTGAAGCTTTCTTT. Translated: CSVAGDTEAFF.

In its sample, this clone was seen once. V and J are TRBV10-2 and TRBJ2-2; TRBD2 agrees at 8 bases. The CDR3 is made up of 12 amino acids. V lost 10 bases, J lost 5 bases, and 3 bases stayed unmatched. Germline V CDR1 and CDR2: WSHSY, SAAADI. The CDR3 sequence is CATSSGTGELFF. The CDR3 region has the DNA TGCGCCACCTCTAGCGGGACCGGGGAGCTGTTTTTT.

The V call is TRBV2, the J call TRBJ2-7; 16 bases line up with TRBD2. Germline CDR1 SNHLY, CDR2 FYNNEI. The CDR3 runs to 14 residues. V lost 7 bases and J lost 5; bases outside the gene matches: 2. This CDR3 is CASTGLAGGHEQYF. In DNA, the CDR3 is TGTGCCAGCACGGGACTAGCGGGGGGGCACGAGCAGTACTTC.

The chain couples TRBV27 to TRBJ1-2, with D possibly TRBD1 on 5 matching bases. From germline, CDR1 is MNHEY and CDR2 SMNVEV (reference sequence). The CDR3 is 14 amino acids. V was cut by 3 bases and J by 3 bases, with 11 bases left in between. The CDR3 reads CASSFADRYYGYTF. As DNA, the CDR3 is TGTGCCAGCAGTTTCGCAGACAGATACTATGGCTACACCTTC.

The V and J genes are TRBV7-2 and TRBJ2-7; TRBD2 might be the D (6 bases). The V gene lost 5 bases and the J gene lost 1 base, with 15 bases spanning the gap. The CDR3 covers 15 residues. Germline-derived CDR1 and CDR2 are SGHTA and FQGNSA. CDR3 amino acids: CASSPSGTPSYEQYF. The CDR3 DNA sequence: TGTGCCAGCAGCCCCTCCGGGACTCCATCCTACGAGCAGTACTTC.

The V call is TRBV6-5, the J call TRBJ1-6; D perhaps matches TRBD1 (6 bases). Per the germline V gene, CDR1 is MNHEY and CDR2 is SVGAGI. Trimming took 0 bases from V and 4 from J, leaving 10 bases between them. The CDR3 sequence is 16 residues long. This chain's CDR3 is CASSYSQGRYNSPLHF. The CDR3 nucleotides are TGTGCCAGCAGTTACTCACAGGGAAGGTATAATTCACCCCTCCACTTT.

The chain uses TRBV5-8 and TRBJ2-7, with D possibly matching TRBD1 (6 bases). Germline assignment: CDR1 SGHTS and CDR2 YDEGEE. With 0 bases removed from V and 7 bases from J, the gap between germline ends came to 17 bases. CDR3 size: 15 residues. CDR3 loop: CASSLGQGFPLEQYF. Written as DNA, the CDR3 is TGTGCCAGCAGCTTGGGGCAGGGGTTCCCCCTTGAGCAGTACTTC.

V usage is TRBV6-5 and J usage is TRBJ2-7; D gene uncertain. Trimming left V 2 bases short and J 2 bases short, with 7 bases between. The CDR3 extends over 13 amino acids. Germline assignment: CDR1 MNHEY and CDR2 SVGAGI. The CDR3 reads CASSYREAYEQYF. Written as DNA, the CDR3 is TGTGCCAGCAGTTACCGAGAAGCCTACGAGCAGTACTTC.

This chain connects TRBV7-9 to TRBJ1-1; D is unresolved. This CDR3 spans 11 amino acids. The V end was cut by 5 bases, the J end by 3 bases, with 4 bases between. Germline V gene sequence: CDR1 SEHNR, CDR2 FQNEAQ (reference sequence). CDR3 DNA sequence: TGTGCCAGCAGCACAGACACTGAAGCTTTCTTT. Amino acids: CASSTDTEAFF.

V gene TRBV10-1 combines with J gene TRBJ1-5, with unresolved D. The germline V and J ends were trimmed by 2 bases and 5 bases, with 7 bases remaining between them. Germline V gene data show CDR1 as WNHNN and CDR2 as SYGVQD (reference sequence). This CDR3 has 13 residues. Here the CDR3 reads CASSEGLYQPQHF. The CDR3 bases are TGCGCCAGCAGTGAGGGCCTTTATCAGCCCCAGCATTTT.

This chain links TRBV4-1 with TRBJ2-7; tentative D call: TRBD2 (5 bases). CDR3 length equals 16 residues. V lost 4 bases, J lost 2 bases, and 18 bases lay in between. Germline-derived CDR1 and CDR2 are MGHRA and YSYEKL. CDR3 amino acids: CASSRIEGDLAYEQYF. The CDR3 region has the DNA TGCGCCAGCAGCCGAATCGAGGGAGACCTGGCCTACGAGCAGTACTTC.

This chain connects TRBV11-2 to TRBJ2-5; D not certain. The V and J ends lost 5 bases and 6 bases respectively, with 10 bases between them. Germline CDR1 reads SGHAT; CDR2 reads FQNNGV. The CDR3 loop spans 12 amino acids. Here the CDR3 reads CASSQTTKTQYF. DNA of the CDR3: TGTGCCAGCAGCCAGACAACGAAGACCCAGTACTTC. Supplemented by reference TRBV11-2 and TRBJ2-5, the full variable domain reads EAGVAQSPRYKIIEKRQSVAFWCNPISGHATLYWYQQILGQGPKLLIQFQNNGVVDDSQLPKDRFSAERLKGVDSTLKIQPAKLEDSAVYLCASSQTTKTQYFGPGTRLLVL.

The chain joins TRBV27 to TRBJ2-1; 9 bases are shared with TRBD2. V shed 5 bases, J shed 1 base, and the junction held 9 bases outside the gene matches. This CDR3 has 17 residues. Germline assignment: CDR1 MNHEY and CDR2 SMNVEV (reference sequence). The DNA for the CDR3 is TGTGCCAGCAGTGGAATCCTAGCGGGAAGGTCCTACAATGAGCAGTTCTTC. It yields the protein CASSGILAGRSYNEQFF.

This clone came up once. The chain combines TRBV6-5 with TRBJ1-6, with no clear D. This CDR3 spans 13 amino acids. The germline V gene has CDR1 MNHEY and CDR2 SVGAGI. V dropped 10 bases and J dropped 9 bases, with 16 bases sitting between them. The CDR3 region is CATSQAVGSPLHF. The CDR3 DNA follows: TGTGCCACATCCCAGGCCGTGGGTTCACCCCTCCACTTT.

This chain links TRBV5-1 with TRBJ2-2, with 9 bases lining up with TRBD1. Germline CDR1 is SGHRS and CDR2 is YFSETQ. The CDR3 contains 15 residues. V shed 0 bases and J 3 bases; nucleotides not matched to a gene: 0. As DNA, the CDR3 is TGCGCCAGCAGCTTGGGGGACAGGGACACCGGGGAGCTGTTTTTT. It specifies CASSLGDRDTGELFF.

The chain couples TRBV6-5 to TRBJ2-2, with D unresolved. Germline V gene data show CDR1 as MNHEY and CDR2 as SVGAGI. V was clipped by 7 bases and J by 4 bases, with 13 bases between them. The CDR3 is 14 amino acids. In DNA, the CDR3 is TGTGCCAGCACCCCGACAAGACCCACCGGGGAGCTGTTTTTT. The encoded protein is CASTPTRPTGELFF.

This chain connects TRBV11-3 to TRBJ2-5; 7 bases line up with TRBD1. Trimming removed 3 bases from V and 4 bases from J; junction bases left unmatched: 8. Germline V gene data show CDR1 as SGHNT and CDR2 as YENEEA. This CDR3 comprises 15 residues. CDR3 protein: CASSFRRQGGETQYF. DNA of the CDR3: TGTGCCAGCAGCTTCCGACGACAGGGTGGAGAGACCCAGTACTTC.

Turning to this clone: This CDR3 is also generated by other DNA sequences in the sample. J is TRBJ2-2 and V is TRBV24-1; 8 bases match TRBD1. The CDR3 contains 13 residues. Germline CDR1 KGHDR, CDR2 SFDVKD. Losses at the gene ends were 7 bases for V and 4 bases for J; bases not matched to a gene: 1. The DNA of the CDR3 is TGTGCCACCAGGACAGGGGTCACCGGGGAGCTGTTTTTT. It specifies CATRTGVTGELFF.

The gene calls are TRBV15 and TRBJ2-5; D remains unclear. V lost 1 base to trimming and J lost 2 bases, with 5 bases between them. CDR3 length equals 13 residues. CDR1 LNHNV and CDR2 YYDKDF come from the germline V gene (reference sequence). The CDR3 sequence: CATSRATQETQYF. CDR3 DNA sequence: TGTGCCACCAGCAGAGCCACTCAAGAGACCCAGTACTTC.

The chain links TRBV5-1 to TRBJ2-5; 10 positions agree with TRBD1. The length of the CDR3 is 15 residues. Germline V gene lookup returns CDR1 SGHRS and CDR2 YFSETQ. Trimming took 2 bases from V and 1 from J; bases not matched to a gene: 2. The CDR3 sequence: CASSFRTGGQETQYF. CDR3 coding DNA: TGCGCCAGCAGCTTTAGGACAGGGGGCCAAGAGACCCAGTACTTC.

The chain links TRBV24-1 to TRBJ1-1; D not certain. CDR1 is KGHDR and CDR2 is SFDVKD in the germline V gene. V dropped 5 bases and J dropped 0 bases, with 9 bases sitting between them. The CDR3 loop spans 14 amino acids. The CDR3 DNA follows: TGTGCCACCAGTGGAGACGGGTTGAACACTGAAGCTTTCTTT. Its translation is CATSGDGLNTEAFF.

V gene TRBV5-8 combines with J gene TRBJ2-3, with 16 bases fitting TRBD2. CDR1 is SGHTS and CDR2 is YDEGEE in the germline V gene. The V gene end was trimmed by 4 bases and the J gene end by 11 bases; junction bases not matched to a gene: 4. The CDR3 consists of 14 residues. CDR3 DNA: TGTGCCAGCAGCGTGGGACTAGCGGGGGGGAGGCAGTATTTT. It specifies CASSVGLAGGRQYF. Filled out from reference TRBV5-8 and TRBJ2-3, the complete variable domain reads EAGVTQSPTHLIKTRGQQATLRCSPISGHTSVYWYQQALGLGLQFLLWYDEGEERNRGNFPPRFSGRQFPNYSSELNVNALELEDSALYLCASSVGLAGGRQYFGPGTRLTVL.

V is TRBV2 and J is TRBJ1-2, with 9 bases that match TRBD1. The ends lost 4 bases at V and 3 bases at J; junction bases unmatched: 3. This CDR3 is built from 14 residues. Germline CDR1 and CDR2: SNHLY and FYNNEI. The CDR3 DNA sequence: TGTGCCAGCAGTGGGACAGGGGCCGACTATGGCTACACCTTC. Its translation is CASSGTGADYGYTF.